A single sample is the source of the 25 T cell receptor beta chains below, sequenced in a study of post-analysis software for immune sequencing data. These TCRs are of unknown antigen specificity. Unique molecular identifiers were built into the TCR beta cDNA libraries. TCRdb re-analysed the PCR reads in MiXCR, keeping a single row per CDR3 protein. This sample has more than 500,000 distinct CDR3 sequences, with 34% found just once. Study-wide points: Five TRBV segments (TRBV5-6, TRBV5-1 and TRBV20-1 among them) occurred more frequently in patients than in controls.

Sequenced input: blood. Receptors originate from a girl between 2 and 17 years old with multiple sclerosis.

The chain uses TRBV20-1 and TRBJ2-1; tentative D call: TRBD1 (6 bases). V gave up 4 bases and J gave up 4 bases, with 17 bases separating them. This CDR3 contains 15 residues. Germline V gene data show CDR1 as DFQATT and CDR2 as SNEGSKA (reference sequence). The CDR3 DNA reads TGCAGTGCTATCCTTGGACAGTGGGGGTACAATGAGCAGTTCTTC. Protein sequence: CSAILGQWGYNEQFF.

The chain recombines TRBV11-2 with TRBJ2-1; the match to TRBD2 covers 7 bases. There are 17 residues in the CDR3. Germline lookup yields CDR1 SGHAT and CDR2 FQNNGV. Losses at the gene ends were 0 bases for V and 1 base for J; bases not matched to a gene: 6. The CDR3 DNA reads as TGTGCCAGCAGCTTAGACGCCCCGGGGGGATCCTACAATGAGCAGTTCTTC. Its protein is CASSLDAPGGSYNEQFF.

Comment on this clonotype: One end of the junction fails to match germline, which may point to a read error. The V and J genes are TRBV7-2 and TRBJ1-6, with D possibly being TRBD1 (5 bases). The germline gives CDR1 SGHTA, CDR2 FQGNSA. This CDR3 region has 14 residues. The CDR3 nucleotides are TGTGCCAACAGCATAGACCCGGGGACCTCACCCCTCCACTTT. As protein: CANSIDPGTSPLHF.

J is TRBJ2-1 and V is TRBV11-2; perhaps TRBD2 as D (5 bases). The CDR3 length is 13 residues. Trimming removed 1 base from V and 10 bases from J, with 11 bases in between. Germline CDR1 reads SGHAT; CDR2 reads FQNNGV. CDR3 residues: CASSLAAGVEQFF. The CDR3 nucleotides read TGTGCCAGCAGCTTAGCAGCCGGGGTCGAGCAGTTCTTC.

This clonotype appeared a few times. The chain carries TRBV7-2 and TRBJ2-2, with 8 bases fitting TRBD2. Germline CDR1 SGHTA, CDR2 FQGNSA. The CDR3 loop spans 17 amino acids. The V gene end was trimmed by 3 bases and the J gene end by 7 bases; junction bases not matched to a gene: 13. Here the CDR3 reads CASSFSLLAGRGGELFF. CDR3 sequence (DNA): TGTGCCAGCAGCTTTTCACTCCTAGCGGGTAGGGGCGGGGAGCTGTTTTTT.

The table lists this clonotype with a count of one. This chain links TRBV27 with TRBJ2-1; possibly TRBD1 or TRBD2 for D (5 bases each). The CDR3 contains 15 residues. The V end lost 2 bases, the J end lost 10 bases, and 18 bases lay between the germline ends. Germline CDR1 MNHEY, CDR2 SMNVEV (reference sequence). The CDR3 is CASSLGTTSSWEQFF. As DNA, the CDR3 is TGTGCCAGCAGTTTAGGGACCACCAGCTCATGGGAGCAGTTCTTC.

The J gene is TRBJ2-1, the V gene TRBV11-2; D is perhaps TRBD1 or TRBD2 (5 bases each). Germline values: CDR1 SGHAT, CDR2 FQNNGV. The V end was cut by 6 bases, the J end by 5 bases, with 5 bases between. The CDR3 loop spans 11 amino acids. Here the CDR3 reads CASRGDNEQFF. CDR3 coding DNA: TGTGCCAGCAGGGGGGACAATGAGCAGTTCTTC.

This clonotype has just a few counts. The chain has TRBV20-1 and TRBJ2-1, with 7 bases matching TRBD2. There are 14 residues in the CDR3. J gave up 6 bases and V 4 bases, and 9 bases lay outside the gene matches. Germline-derived CDR1 and CDR2 are DFQATT and SNEGSKA (reference sequence). The CDR3 DNA reads as TGCAGTGCTAAGAGCGGGGCCGAGCGCAATGAGCAGTTCTTC. It translates to CSAKSGAERNEQFF.

This rearrangement joins TRBV28 to TRBJ2-7; 10 bases line up with TRBD2. Germline loops: CDR1 MDHEN, CDR2 SYDVKM. The V gene end was trimmed by 4 bases and the J gene end by 0 bases; junction bases not matched to a gene: 9. The CDR3 runs to 17 residues. CDR3 region: CASSSNLAGGPSYEQYF. In nucleotides, the CDR3 is TGTGCCAGCAGTTCCAACTTAGCGGGGGGACCCTCCTACGAGCAGTACTTC.

The rearrangement links TRBV24-1 to TRBJ2-5; maybe TRBD2 (7 bases). Deletions cut 4 bases from V and 2 bases from J, with 22 bases between. Germline values: CDR1 KGHDR, CDR2 SFDVKD. CDR3 length: 18 amino acids. In DNA, the CDR3 is TGTGCCACCAGTGAACCTTTCGGGGGGCGGGGGTCACAAGAGACCCAGTACTTC. Protein sequence: CATSEPFGGRGSQETQYF.

The chain joins TRBV18 to TRBJ2-2, with D maybe TRBD1 (5 bases). The germline CDR1 and CDR2 sequences are KGHSH and LQKENI. V was cut by 9 bases and J by 3 bases, with 8 bases left in between. The CDR3 loop spans 12 amino acids. This chain's CDR3 is CASARDTGELFF. CDR3 in DNA: TGTGCCAGTGCCAGGGACACCGGGGAGCTGTTTTTT.

Regarding this clonotype: The germline gene is not matched at one end of the junction; a read error may be the cause. The chain uses TRBV13 and TRBJ2-1; D remains ambiguous. Germline CDR1 PRHDT, CDR2 FYEKMQ (reference sequence). CDR3 size: 16 residues. The CDR3 loop is CTSSELLTRSYNEQFF. The CDR3 region has the DNA TGTACCAGCAGCGAACTACTAACTCGTTCCTACAATGAGCAGTTCTTC.

Ten or more counts support this clonotype. The chain carries TRBV6-5 and TRBJ2-7; D is unclear. V lost 5 bases and J lost 0, with 8 bases in between. The CDR3 consists of 13 residues. CDR1 and CDR2 (germline): MNHEY, SVGAGI. The CDR3 nucleotides are TGTGCCAGCAGTCGCCTTGGCTCCTACGAGCAGTACTTC. Protein sequence: CASSRLGSYEQYF.

This sequence joins TRBV13 and TRBJ2-1, with 8 bases that match TRBD1. The CDR3 runs 17 residues. The germline CDR1 and CDR2 sequences are PRHDT and FYEKMQ (reference sequence). The trim removed 5 bases at V and 2 bases at J, leaving 11 bases unmatched. The CDR3 loop is CASSAITGGRAYNEQFF. The CDR3 DNA is TGTGCCAGCAGCGCAATCACAGGGGGTAGGGCCTACAATGAGCAGTTCTTC.

V and J are TRBV18 and TRBJ1-2, with D uncertain. The CDR3 consists of 12 residues. Germline CDR1 KGHSH, CDR2 LQKENI. Between the trimmed V and J ends, which lost 3 bases and 10 bases, there was a span of 12 bases. DNA for the CDR3: TGTGCCAGCTCACCGGAAGAGCCAGCCTACACCTTC. The encoded protein is CASSPEEPAYTF.

V gene TRBV7-8 combines with J gene TRBJ2-7, with TRBD1 identical over 9 bases. The trim removed 4 bases at V and 5 bases at J, leaving 3 bases unmatched. Per germline, CDR1 SGHVS and CDR2 FQNEAQ. The CDR3 loop spans 13 amino acids. CDR3 DNA sequence: TGTGCCAGCAGCTGGACAGGGGTGAACGAGCAGTACTTC. Translated, it gives CASSWTGVNEQYF.

The chain uses TRBV15 and TRBJ2-1, with a weak D call TRBD2 (6 bases). Per the germline V gene, CDR1 is LNHNV and CDR2 is YYDKDF (reference sequence). V was trimmed by 6 bases and J by 0 bases, leaving 12 bases between them. This CDR3 has 15 residues. The DNA for the CDR3 is TGTGCCACCAGAAGGGACTTCGTCTCCTACAATGAGCAGTTCTTC. It encodes CATRRDFVSYNEQFF.

The sample holds a few counts of this clonotype. The chain combines TRBV7-2 with TRBJ1-2, with D unresolved. The V and J ends lost 1 base and 4 bases respectively, with 10 bases between them. The germline V gene has CDR1 SGHTA and CDR2 FQGNSA. CDR3 length equals 14 residues. DNA for the CDR3: TGTGCCAGCAGCTTAGAGGCAGGCCCCTATGGCTACACCTTC. This codes for CASSLEAGPYGYTF.

The gene calls are TRBV2 and TRBJ1-4; D not certain. The CDR3 contains 16 residues. Trimming took off 2 bases at V and 0 bases at J, with 10 bases between the two ends. In germline, CDR1 is SNHLY, CDR2 FYNNEI. In nucleotides, the CDR3 is TGTGCCAGCAGTGAATATGTGGGAGCAACTAATGAAAAACTGTTTTTT. It codes for CASSEYVGATNEKLFF.

This clonotype turned up a few times. The J gene is TRBJ2-7, the V gene TRBV15; TRBD1 matches 9 bases. Germline V lookup: CDR1 LNHNV, CDR2 YYDKDF (reference sequence). The CDR3 has 15 residues. Trimming took 1 base from V and 2 from J; bases not matched to a gene: 3. The CDR3 loop reads CATSRAGTGPYEQYF. CDR3 sequence (DNA): TGTGCCACCAGCAGAGCTGGGACAGGGCCCTACGAGCAGTACTTC.

This clonotype was counted a single time. CDR3 amino acids: CASSQAIGTAGEETQYF. The CDR3 coding sequence is TGCGCCAGCAGCCAAGCAATTGGTACAGCGGGGGAAGAGACCCAGTACTTC. This sequence joins TRBV4-1 and TRBJ2-5; 8 bases match TRBD2. The V segment lost 1 base and the J segment 3 bases; nucleotides outside the gene matches: 10. The CDR3 spans 17 residues. Looked up from germline, CDR1 is MGHRA and CDR2 is YSYEKL.

V is TRBV7-9 and J is TRBJ1-2, with no clear D. The CDR3 runs to 15 residues. V was shortened by 2 bases and J by 5 bases, with 15 bases between the two germline ends. Per the germline V gene, CDR1 is SEHNR and CDR2 is FQNEAQ (reference sequence). CDR3 bases: TGTGCCAGCAGCTTATATGAGATCGAGAAGTATGGCTACACCTTC. It codes for CASSLYEIEKYGYTF.

This clonotype was observed a handful of times. The chain joins TRBV5-1 to TRBJ2-4, with 9 bases fitting TRBD2. CDR1 is SGHRS and CDR2 is YFSETQ in the germline V gene. This CDR3 has 18 residues. The V and J ends lost 0 bases and 0 bases, in that order; junction bases with no gene match: 7. The CDR3 DNA is TGCGCCAGCAGCTTGGCGTCTAGCGGGGAACTAGCCAAAAACATTCAGTACTTC. Translation gives CASSLASSGELAKNIQYF.

This clonotype came up once. The chain has TRBV29-1 and TRBJ2-3, with D uncertain. Germline CDR1 reads SQVTM; CDR2 reads ANQGSEA. Trimming stripped 4 bases from V and 9 bases from J, with 11 bases between. The CDR3 sequence is 11 residues long. In DNA form, the CDR3 reads TGCAGCGTTGCCTCCGTCGGGACGCAGTATTTT. Encoded protein: CSVASVGTQYF.

The chain links TRBV10-3 to TRBJ1-2; 9 bases line up with TRBD1. CDR1 and CDR2 (germline): ENHRY, SYGVKD. The ends lost 7 bases at V and 8 bases at J; junction bases unmatched: 14. The CDR3 sequence is 15 residues long. CDR3 protein: CAITEGTGGAEGYTF. Written as DNA, the CDR3 is TGTGCCATCACGGAGGGAACAGGGGGCGCGGAGGGCTACACCTTC.